The 30 T cell receptor beta chains below all came from one sample that was sequenced in a study of cytomegalovirus exposure and HLA in healthy donors. Primers for the PCR totalled 60 Vbeta and 13 Jbeta. TCRdb keeps only in-frame clones here, not all; method: immunoSEQ multiplex PCR. The top ten clones hold less than 15% of a sample with approximately 120,000 clones, under 80% of them seen once. The sequencing sample was made of PBMCs. Receptors originate from a woman aged 60-70 years in good health and CMV-seropositive.

The sample holds a few counts of this clone. The chain has TRBV29-1 and TRBJ2-2, with a possible D match to TRBD2 (5 bases). V was pared by 6 bases and J by 1 base, with 15 bases between. The germline V gene encodes CDR1 SQVTM and CDR2 ANQGSEA. The CDR3 covers 15 residues. Written as DNA, the CDR3 is TGCAGCGTGAGTGGACTCCACAAGAACACCGGGGAGCTGTTTTTT. Encoded protein: CSVSGLHKNTGELFF.

CDR3 bases: TGTGCCACCAGCAGAGAGGGGCTCAATCAGCCCCAGCATTTT. Its protein product is CATSREGLNQPQHF. The chain has TRBV15 and TRBJ1-5, with a tentative D call TRBD1 (5 bases). This CDR3 contains 14 residues. V was shortened by 0 bases and J by 3 bases, with 6 bases between the two germline ends. The germline V gene has CDR1 LNHNV and CDR2 YYDKDF (reference sequence).

The chain employs TRBV27 and TRBJ2-7; possible D gene TRBD1, 6 bases. CDR3 length: 19 residues. V was trimmed by 4 bases and J by 4 bases, leaving 29 bases between them. Germline CDR1 is MNHEY and CDR2 is SMNVEV (reference sequence). CDR3 nucleotides: TGTGCCAGCAGTTCAACCCCCTCGACAGGAGTTGGGGCCTCGTACGAGCAGTACTTC. Residues: CASSSTPSTGVGASYEQYF.

The chain combines TRBV29-1 with TRBJ1-1; possible D gene TRBD1, 5 bases. In germline, CDR1 is SQVTM, CDR2 ANQGSEA. V lost 7 bases, J lost 4 bases, and 10 bases lay in between. This CDR3 region has 11 residues. The CDR3 loop reads CSGGGGTEAFF. Written as DNA, the CDR3 is TGCAGCGGGGGGGGAGGCACTGAAGCTTTCTTT.

The chain carries TRBV2 and TRBJ1-1; D uncertain. Between the trimmed V and J ends, which lost 4 bases and 0 bases, there was a span of 18 bases. There are 17 residues in the CDR3. Germline loops: CDR1 SNHLY, CDR2 FYNNEI. The CDR3 bases are TGTGCCAGCAGTGTACCGTCCACTGCGAATATGAACACTGAAGCTTTCTTT. The encoded protein is CASSVPSTANMNTEAFF.

V and J are TRBV7-9 and TRBJ1-1; D ambiguous. V was clipped by 5 bases and J by 7 bases, with 14 bases between them. CDR3 length equals 13 residues. The germline gives CDR1 SEHNR, CDR2 FQNEAQ (reference sequence). The CDR3 DNA is TGTGCCAGCAGCATACGACTCCCGGATGAAGCTTTCTTT. Its protein is CASSIRLPDEAFF.

The count of this clone is one. The rearrangement uses TRBV7-2 and TRBJ2-1; 10 nucleotides line up with TRBD2. CDR3 length: 16 residues. V was clipped by 2 bases and J by 3 bases; unmatched bases: 4. From germline, CDR1 is SGHTA and CDR2 FQGNSA. Here the CDR3 DNA reads TGTGCCAGCAGCTTATGGACTAGCGGACACTACAATGAGCAGTTCTTC. It translates to CASSLWTSGHYNEQFF.

The chain has TRBV9 and TRBJ2-1; the D gene is possibly TRBD1 (5 bases). Trimming took off 4 bases at V and 5 bases at J, with 19 bases between the two ends. Germline V gene sequence: CDR1 SGDLS, CDR2 YYNGEE. This CDR3 spans 16 amino acids. In DNA, the CDR3 is TGTGCCAGCAGCCCCGATTTAGGGGATTTAGACAATGAGCAGTTCTTC. Protein sequence: CASSPDLGDLDNEQFF.

This chain uses TRBV6-5 with TRBJ2-7; maybe TRBD1 (6 bases). This CDR3 spans 14 amino acids. The germline V gene has CDR1 MNHEY and CDR2 SVGAGI. With 0 bases removed from V and 6 bases from J, the gap between germline ends came to 12 bases. CDR3 nucleotide sequence: TGTGCCAGCAGTTACTCATACAGGGTACGCGAGCAGTACTTC. Its protein product is CASSYSYRVREQYF.

This clone was seen a handful of times. The chain has TRBV5-1 and TRBJ2-2; D possibly corresponds to TRBD2 (7 bases). The CDR3 covers 15 residues. Trimming took 5 bases from V and 4 from J, leaving 15 bases between them. Germline loops: CDR1 SGHRS, CDR2 YFSETQ. In DNA form, the CDR3 reads TGCGCCAGCAGTCTGGGGGGGGCCGGCACCGGGGAGCTGTTTTTT. Amino acids: CASSLGGAGTGELFF.

The sample holds one count of this clone. The V call is TRBV2, the J call TRBJ1-2; D is perhaps TRBD1 (6 bases). Germline V gene data show CDR1 as SNHLY and CDR2 as FYNNEI. CDR3 size: 14 residues. V lost 7 bases and J 8 bases, leaving 20 bases between the germline ends. As DNA, the CDR3 is TGTGCCAGCAAAAACAGGGAGCCGTCGTCAGGCTACACCTTC. This sequence encodes CASKNREPSSGYTF.

This clone was found a few times. The rearrangement uses TRBV11-2 and TRBJ2-2; D gene unclear. The germline V gene has CDR1 SGHAT and CDR2 FQNNGV. V lost 7 bases to trimming and J lost 1 base, with 7 bases between them. CDR3 length equals 13 residues. This chain's CDR3 is CASTPRNTGELFF. CDR3 nucleotide sequence: TGTGCCAGCACCCCTAGGAACACCGGGGAGCTGTTTTTT.

The V gene is TRBV7-3, the J gene TRBJ2-7; tentatively, D is TRBD1 (6 bases). Germline V CDR1 and CDR2: SGHTA, FQGTGA. The V gene lost 2 bases and the J gene lost 4 bases, with 21 bases spanning the gap. The CDR3 is 17 amino acids. CDR3 region: CASSLAPNRVQTYEQYF. The CDR3 nucleotides read TGTGCCAGCAGCTTAGCCCCCAACAGGGTCCAGACTTACGAGCAGTACTTC.

The chain carries TRBV6-5 and TRBJ2-7; tentatively, D is TRBD1 (5 bases). V lost 2 bases and J lost 5, with 13 bases in between. This CDR3 comprises 14 residues. The germline CDR1 and CDR2 sequences are MNHEY and SVGAGI. CDR3 residues: CASSYGAPEHEQYF. The CDR3 coding sequence is TGTGCCAGCAGTTACGGGGCCCCGGAACACGAGCAGTACTTC.

This clone was seen a handful of times. The rearrangement uses TRBV11-1 and TRBJ2-1, with D maybe TRBD2 (5 bases). The germline V gene has CDR1 SGHAT and CDR2 FQDESV (reference sequence). Trimming cost V 1 base and J 1 base, with 8 bases left between them. This CDR3 spans 15 amino acids. Here the CDR3 DNA reads TGTGCCAGCAGCTTAGATTCGGGATCCTACAATGAGCAGTTCTTC. Encoded protein: CASSLDSGSYNEQFF.

The chain links TRBV6-1 to TRBJ1-6; 10 bases are a match to TRBD1. The CDR3 contains 14 residues. The junction had 9 bases not matched to a gene; V was cut back by 7 bases and J by 12 bases. Germline V gene sequence: CDR1 MNHNS, CDR2 SASEGT. CDR3 protein: CASTVGTGVEPLHF. DNA of the CDR3: TGTGCCAGCACCGTCGGGACAGGGGTTGAACCCCTCCACTTT.

The J gene is TRBJ1-1, the V gene TRBV10-3; tentatively, D is TRBD1 (5 bases). Germline V gene data show CDR1 as ENHRY and CDR2 as SYGVKD. V lost 10 bases and J 11 bases, leaving 20 bases between the germline ends. The CDR3 is made up of 12 amino acids. The CDR3 spells CATHPTGGVAFF. CDR3 DNA: TGTGCCACCCACCCTACGGGAGGGGTGGCTTTCTTT.

The chain links TRBV6-5 to TRBJ2-2, with 7 bases fitting TRBD1. The V gene's germline CDR1 is MNHEY and CDR2 SVGAGI. Trimming at V came to 4 bases and at J to 1 base, leaving 3 bases not matched to a gene. The length of the CDR3 is 15 residues. CDR3 nucleotide sequence: TGTGCCAGCAGTTGGGACAGACAGAACACCGGGGAGCTGTTTTTT. Residues: CASSWDRQNTGELFF.

The rearrangement links TRBV6-1 to TRBJ2-5; 7 bases are a match to TRBD1. The J call could be wrong; TRBJ2-7 is a better fit for the DNA end. The CDR3 runs 13 residues. Per germline, CDR1 MNHNS and CDR2 SASEGT. DNA for the CDR3: TGTGCCAGCAGTAGACAGGGCCCCCACGAGCAGTACTTC. Its protein product is CASSRQGPHEQYF.

This clone was seen a handful of times. This sequence joins TRBV29-1 and TRBJ2-5; 8 bases map to TRBD1. CDR1 SQVTM and CDR2 ANQGSEA come from the germline V gene. After removal of 8 bases from V and 4 bases from J, the junction contained 6 bases not matched to a gene. The CDR3 sequence is 12 residues long. This chain's CDR3 is CSTRTGRETQYF. CDR3 coding DNA: TGCAGCACCCGGACAGGGCGAGAGACCCAGTACTTC.

The chain joins TRBV18 to TRBJ1-1, with 7 nucleotides matching TRBD1. CDR1 is KGHSH and CDR2 is LQKENI in the germline V gene. The CDR3 is 15 residues long. The trim removed 1 base at V and 1 base at J, leaving 3 bases unmatched. CDR3: CASSPLGTANTEAFF. In nucleotides, the CDR3 is TGTGCCAGCTCACCACTGGGGACAGCGAACACTGAAGCTTTCTTT.

The chain recombines TRBV6-5 with TRBJ1-5, with TRBD1 matching 8 bases. The CDR3 runs to 15 residues. V shed 5 bases, J shed 5 bases, and the junction held 8 bases outside the gene matches. Germline V gene data show CDR1 as MNHEY and CDR2 as SVGAGI. The chain's CDR3 is CASSPRQGTDQPQHF. CDR3 nucleotide sequence: TGTGCCAGCAGTCCGCGACAGGGGACGGATCAGCCCCAGCATTTT.

The genes are TRBV5-6 and TRBJ2-3; 9 bases match TRBD2. CDR3 size: 18 residues. Looked up from germline, CDR1 is SGHDT and CDR2 is YYEEEE. V was pared by 1 base and J by 3 bases, with 12 bases of the junction left unmatched. The CDR3: CASSLMASGALITDTQYF. In DNA, the CDR3 is TGTGCCAGCAGCTTGATGGCTAGCGGGGCCCTAATAACAGATACGCAGTATTTT. Full variable domain (remainder filled in from reference TRBV5-6 and TRBJ2-3): DAGVTQSPTHLIKTRGQQVTLRCSPKSGHDTVSWYQQALGQGPQFIFQYYEEEERQRGNFPDRFSGHQFPNYSSELNVNALLLGDSALYLCASSLMASGALITDTQYFGPGTRLTVL.

The chain recombines TRBV7-2 with TRBJ1-1; tentatively, D is TRBD1 (5 bases). Germline CDR1 SGHTA, CDR2 FQGNSA. The CDR3 length is 15 residues. Deletions cut 3 bases from V and 1 base from J, with 12 bases between. The CDR3 region is CASSFVLTGNTEAFF. The CDR3 region has the DNA TGTGCCAGCAGCTTCGTACTTACAGGGAACACTGAAGCTTTCTTT.

The rearrangement uses TRBV5-4 and TRBJ1-2, with D possibly matching TRBD1 (6 bases). Looked up from germline, CDR1 is SGHNT and CDR2 is YYREEE (reference sequence). Trimming stripped 0 bases from V and 14 bases from J, with 20 bases between. The CDR3 is 14 residues long. CDR3 sequence: CASSLGGGPTLGTF. The CDR3 DNA sequence: TGTGCCAGCAGCTTGGGGGGGGGCCCCACCCTCGGGACCTTC. Combining the CDR3 with reference TRBV5-4 and TRBJ1-2 gives the whole variable domain ETGVTQSPTHLIKTRGQQVTLRCSSQSGHNTVSWYQQALGQGPQFIFQYYREEENGRGNFPPRFSGLQFPNYSSELNVNALELDDSALYLCASSLGGGPTLGTFGSGTRLTVV.

The chain employs TRBV7-2 and TRBJ1-4, with D unresolved. Trimming removed 2 bases from V and 8 bases from J, with 15 bases in between. This CDR3 spans 15 amino acids. Germline V gene sequence: CDR1 SGHTA, CDR2 FQGNSA. CDR3 in amino acids: CASSLWSQTGEKLFF. Written as DNA, the CDR3 is TGTGCCAGCAGCTTATGGTCCCAGACCGGGGAAAAACTGTTTTTT.

This clone has a handful of counts. CDR3 region: CASSLRLAGADTQYF. CDR3 coding DNA: TGTGCCAGCAGCCTACGACTAGCGGGAGCAGATACGCAGTATTTT. The chain uses TRBV4-2 and TRBJ2-3; TRBD2 matches at 12 bases. The length of the CDR3 is 15 residues. The junction had 3 bases not matched to a gene; V was cut back by 4 bases and J by 4 bases. Per germline, CDR1 LGHNA and CDR2 YNFKEQ.

This clone was seen only a few times. The chain links TRBV6-5 to TRBJ1-4; TRBD1 matches 7 bases. The CDR3 loop spans 15 amino acids. The ends lost 5 bases at V and 4 bases at J; junction bases unmatched: 7. Germline V CDR1 and CDR2: MNHEY, SVGAGI. Here the CDR3 DNA reads TGTGCCAGCAGTCGAAGGACAGGAATTAATGAAAAACTGTTTTTT. It translates to CASSRRTGINEKLFF.

In its sample, this clone was seen a few times. The chain joins TRBV4-3 to TRBJ1-2, with a tentative D call TRBD1 (5 bases). The CDR3 totals 13 residues. V lost 1 base and J lost 13, with 16 bases in between. In germline, CDR1 is LGHNA, CDR2 YSLEER. The CDR3 sequence: CASSQVQQGPFTF. The CDR3 DNA reads as TGCGCCAGCAGCCAAGTCCAGCAGGGCCCTTTCACCTTC.

The rearrangement joins TRBV7-2 to TRBJ1-2; D gene uncertain. From germline, CDR1 is SGHTA and CDR2 FQGNSA. This CDR3 spans 13 amino acids. V dropped 5 bases and J dropped 1 base, with 8 bases sitting between them. As DNA, the CDR3 is TGTGCCAGCAGCGTACTAGATAACTATGGCTACACCTTC. This codes for CASSVLDNYGYTF.